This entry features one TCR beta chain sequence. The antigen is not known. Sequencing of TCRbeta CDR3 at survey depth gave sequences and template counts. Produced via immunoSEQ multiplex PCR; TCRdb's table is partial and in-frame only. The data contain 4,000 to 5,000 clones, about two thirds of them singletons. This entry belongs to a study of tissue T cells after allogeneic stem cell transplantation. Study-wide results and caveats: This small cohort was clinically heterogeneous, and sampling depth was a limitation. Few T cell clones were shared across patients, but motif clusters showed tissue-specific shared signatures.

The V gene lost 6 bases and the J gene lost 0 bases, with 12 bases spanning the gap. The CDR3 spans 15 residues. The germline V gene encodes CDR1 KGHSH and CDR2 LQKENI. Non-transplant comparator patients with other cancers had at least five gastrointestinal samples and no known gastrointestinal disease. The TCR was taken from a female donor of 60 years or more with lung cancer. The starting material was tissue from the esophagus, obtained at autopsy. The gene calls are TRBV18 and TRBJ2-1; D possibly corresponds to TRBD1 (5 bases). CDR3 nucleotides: TGTGCCAGCTCGCCAACAGGCTACTCCTACAATGAGCAGTTCTTC. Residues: CASSPTGYSYNEQFF. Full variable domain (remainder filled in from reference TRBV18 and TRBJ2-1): NAGVMQNPRHLVRRRGQEARLRCSPMKGHSHVYWYRQLPEEGLKFMVYLQKENIIDESGMPKERFSAEFPKEGPSILRIQQVVRGDSAAYFCASSPTGYSYNEQFFGPGTRLTVL.